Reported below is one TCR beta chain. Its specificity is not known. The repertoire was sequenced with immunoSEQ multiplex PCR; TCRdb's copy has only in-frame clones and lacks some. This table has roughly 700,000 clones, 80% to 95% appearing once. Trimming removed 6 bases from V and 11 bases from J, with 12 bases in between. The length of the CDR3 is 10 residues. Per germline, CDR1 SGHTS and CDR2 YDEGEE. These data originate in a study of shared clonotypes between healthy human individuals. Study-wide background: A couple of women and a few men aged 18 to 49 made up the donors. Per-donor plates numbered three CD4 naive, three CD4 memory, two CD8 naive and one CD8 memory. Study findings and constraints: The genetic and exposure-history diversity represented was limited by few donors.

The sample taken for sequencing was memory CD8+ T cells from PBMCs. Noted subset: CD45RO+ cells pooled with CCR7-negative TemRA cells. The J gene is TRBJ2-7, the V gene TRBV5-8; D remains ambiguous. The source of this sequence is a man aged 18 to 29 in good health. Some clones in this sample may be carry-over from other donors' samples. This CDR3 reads CASNPTSKYF. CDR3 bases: TGTGCCAGCAACCCCACGTCCAAGTACTTC.